Presented here are 21 T cell receptor beta chains from one specimen sequenced in a study of blood T cell repertoires in COVID-19. Libraries were prepared by immunoSEQ multiplex PCR; TCRdb keeps only in-frame clonotypes and omits some of them. The table includes hundreds of thousands of clones, roughly nine tenths detected once. The sample comprised PBMCs or T cells enriched from blood (not recorded which). These receptors originate from a woman aged 55-69 years who had recovered from COVID-19.

This chain links TRBV18 with TRBJ1-2; 7 positions agree with TRBD1. Germline CDR1 KGHSH, CDR2 LQKENI. The CDR3 has 13 residues. The J segment lost 2 bases and the V segment lost 6 bases, leaving 3 bases of the junction unmatched. Here the CDR3 DNA reads TGTGCCAGCTCCACAGGGGACAACTATGGCTACACCTTC. Amino acids: CASSTGDNYGYTF.

This chain joins TRBV5-1 and TRBJ1-4; 8 positions agree with TRBD1. This CDR3 has 14 amino acids. Unmatched junction bases numbered 4, after V lost 1 base and J lost 8 bases. Germline V CDR1 and CDR2: SGHRS, YFSETQ. CDR3 nucleotides: TGCGCCAGCAGCTTGCCACAGGGGGAAGAAAAACTGTTTTTT. Its protein is CASSLPQGEEKLFF.

The chain combines TRBV2 with TRBJ1-2; 7 bases fit TRBD1. Germline V gives CDR1 SNHLY, CDR2 FYNNEI. This CDR3 spans 15 amino acids. V lost 2 bases and J lost 4; bases outside the gene matches: 7. CDR3: CASSERGLLGYGYTF. The CDR3 DNA is TGTGCCAGCAGTGAAAGGGGGCTTCTCGGCTATGGCTACACCTTC.

The genes are TRBV3-1 (or the pseudogene TRBV3-2) and TRBJ1-6; D possibly corresponds to TRBD1 (5 bases). This CDR3 region has 14 residues. The V gene's germline CDR1 is LGHDT and CDR2 YNNKEL (reference sequence). The V end lost 4 bases, the J end lost 7 bases, and 11 bases lay between the germline ends. CDR3 sequence reads: CASSRGGVNSPLHF. In DNA form, the CDR3 reads TGTGCCAGCAGCCGGGGAGGGGTCAATTCACCCCTCCACTTT.

V is TRBV15 and J is TRBJ1-1, with 9 bases aligning to TRBD1. Germline assignment: CDR1 LNHNV and CDR2 YYDKDF (reference sequence). The CDR3 runs to 15 residues. V was pared by 1 base and J by 5 bases, with 5 bases of the junction left unmatched. The CDR3 sequence is CATSRVGTGKTEAFF. CDR3 DNA: TGTGCCACCAGCAGAGTCGGGACAGGGAAGACTGAAGCTTTCTTT.

V and J are TRBV6-6 and TRBJ1-2; D is ambiguous. The germline V gene encodes CDR1 MNHNY and CDR2 SVGAGI (reference sequence). Trimming shortened V by 7 bases and J by 1 base, and 7 bases separated the two germline ends. CDR3 length equals 12 residues. The DNA for the CDR3 is TGTGCCAGCATTACGAGTAACTATGGCTACACCTTC. Residues: CASITSNYGYTF.

The rearrangement uses TRBV2 and TRBJ2-2; no firm D call. CDR3 length equals 12 residues. Trimming stripped 6 bases from V and 3 bases from J, with 5 bases between. Looked up from germline, CDR1 is SNHLY and CDR2 is FYNNEI. The DNA of the CDR3 is TGTGCCAGCAGAGGAGACACCGGGGAGCTGTTTTTT. It translates to CASRGDTGELFF.

The V and J genes are TRBV7-9 and TRBJ1-2; 7 bases are shared with TRBD1. Germline V CDR1 and CDR2: SEHNR, FQNEAQ (reference sequence). CDR3 size: 15 residues. V gave up 1 base and J gave up 7 bases; unmatched junction bases: 9. CDR3 residues: CASSLGATGSFGYTF. In nucleotides, the CDR3 is TGTGCCAGCAGCTTAGGCGCGACAGGGTCTTTTGGCTACACCTTC.

This chain uses TRBV18 with TRBJ2-3; possible D gene TRBD1, 6 bases. CDR1 is KGHSH and CDR2 is LQKENI in the germline V gene. The CDR3 sequence is 15 residues long. V was trimmed by 3 bases and J by 0 bases, leaving 10 bases between them. The DNA of the CDR3 is TGTGCCAGCTCACCTACAGGGTTGAGCACAGATACGCAGTATTTT. Translated, it gives CASSPTGLSTDTQYF.

The genes are TRBV25-1 and TRBJ1-3, with 8 bases fitting TRBD1. This CDR3 is built from 16 residues. Germline lookup yields CDR1 MGHDK and CDR2 SYGVNS. Unmatched junction bases numbered 7, after V lost 3 bases and J lost 3 bases. Written as DNA, the CDR3 is TGTGCCAGCAGTGACCCCGGACAGGGTAATGGAAACACCATATATTTT. It is translated as CASSDPGQGNGNTIYF.

The genes are TRBV24-1 and TRBJ1-6; TRBD1 might be the D (5 bases). This CDR3 is built from 17 residues. V was shortened by 3 bases and J by 8 bases, with 19 bases between the two germline ends. Per the germline V gene, CDR1 is KGHDR and CDR2 is SFDVKD. The CDR3 bases are TGTGCCACCAGTGATGGCCCCCTCTTCGGCAGGGATTCACCCCTCCACTTT. Translation gives CATSDGPLFGRDSPLHF.

Here the CDR3 reads CATSEGTGTDTGELFF. CDR3 nucleotides: TGTGCCACCAGTGAGGGGACAGGGACCGACACCGGGGAGCTGTTTTTT. J is TRBJ2-2 and V is TRBV24-1; TRBD1 aligns across 9 bases. The junction had 5 bases not matched to a gene; V was cut back by 4 bases and J by 3 bases. The length of the CDR3 is 16 residues. Germline CDR1 is KGHDR and CDR2 is SFDVKD.

This chain joins TRBV6-5 and TRBJ1-4, with no clear D. This CDR3 is 15 amino acids long. V was shortened by 6 bases and J by 5 bases, with 16 bases between the two germline ends. CDR1 MNHEY and CDR2 SVGAGI come from the germline V gene. The CDR3: CASRRGRGGNEKLFF. Here the CDR3 DNA reads TGTGCCAGCAGAAGAGGACGCGGCGGGAATGAAAAACTGTTTTTT.

The chain carries TRBV7-9 and TRBJ1-2, with no clear D. CDR1 is SEHNR and CDR2 is FQNEAQ in the germline V gene (reference sequence). V lost 2 bases and J 4 bases, leaving 5 bases between the germline ends. CDR3 length: 12 residues. The CDR3 DNA follows: TGTGCCAGCAGCTTACCCGGCTATGGCTACACCTTC. Translated, it gives CASSLPGYGYTF.

The chain carries TRBV12-5 and TRBJ2-5; 11 positions agree with TRBD1. This CDR3 has 16 amino acids. Looked up from germline, CDR1 is LGHNT and CDR2 is FRNRAP. The J segment lost 1 base and the V segment lost 3 bases, leaving 4 bases of the junction unmatched. The CDR3 nucleotides are TGTGCTAGTGGTTTAGGGGACAGGGGGTTCCAAGAGACCCAGTACTTC. It encodes CASGLGDRGFQETQYF. The full variable domain, with the rest looked up from reference TRBV12-5 and TRBJ2-5, is DARVTQTPRHKVTEMGQEVTMRCQPILGHNTVFWYRQTMMQGLELLAYFRNRAPLDDSGMPKDRFSAEMPDATLATLKIQPSEPRDSAVYFCASGLGDRGFQETQYFGPGTRLLVL.

The V gene is TRBV6-5, the J gene TRBJ2-2; 8 nucleotides agree with TRBD1. This CDR3 is 15 amino acids long. The V gene end was trimmed by 5 bases and the J gene end by 0 bases; junction bases not matched to a gene: 2. Germline loops: CDR1 MNHEY, CDR2 SVGAGI. The CDR3 DNA reads TGTGCCAGCAGTCTGGACAGGGCGAACACCGGGGAGCTGTTTTTT. Its protein is CASSLDRANTGELFF.

This clone has just a few counts. This chain links TRBV4-1 with TRBJ2-1, with 7 nucleotides matching TRBD2. J gave up 7 bases and V 4 bases, and 13 bases lay outside the gene matches. The CDR3 is 16 amino acids. The germline gives CDR1 MGHRA, CDR2 YSYEKL. Here the CDR3 reads CASSPRGAGSSNEQFF. DNA of the CDR3: TGCGCCAGCAGCCCCCGTGGAGCGGGGAGTTCGAATGAGCAGTTCTTC.

This chain links TRBV6-5 with TRBJ1-1; no clear D. This CDR3 region has 15 residues. Germline loops: CDR1 MNHEY, CDR2 SVGAGI. The germline V and J ends were trimmed by 4 bases and 0 bases, with 12 bases remaining between them. CDR3 region: CASSFPGSVNTEAFF. CDR3 DNA sequence: TGTGCCAGCAGTTTCCCGGGGAGTGTGAACACTGAAGCTTTCTTT.

Comments on this clone: Additional DNA sequences in this sample encode the identical CDR3. V usage is TRBV3-1 (or the pseudogene TRBV3-2) and J usage is TRBJ1-2; D uncertain. V shed 1 base and J shed 8 bases, with 8 bases lying between them. Per the germline V gene, CDR1 is LGHDT and CDR2 is YNNKEL (reference sequence). The CDR3 is made up of 12 amino acids. CDR3 protein: CASSQAAGGYTF. CDR3 coding DNA: TGTGCCAGCAGCCAAGCCGCGGGGGGCTACACCTTC.

A few counts support this clone. The chain has TRBV2 and TRBJ1-2; 9 nucleotides agree with TRBD1. Germline CDR1 SNHLY, CDR2 FYNNEI. This CDR3 spans 14 amino acids. Trimming took 0 bases from V and 7 from J; bases not matched to a gene: 3. The CDR3 DNA follows: TGTGCCAGCAGTGAAGCGGGGACAGGGTTTGGCTACACCTTC. It translates to CASSEAGTGFGYTF.

V and J are TRBV4-2 and TRBJ1-1; weak D call: TRBD1 (5 bases). The CDR3 extends over 15 amino acids. Trimming left V 4 bases short and J 5 bases short, with 17 bases between. Germline V gene data show CDR1 as LGHNA and CDR2 as YNFKEQ. The CDR3 sequence: CASSRASDRPTEAFF. CDR3 DNA sequence: TGTGCCAGCAGCCGAGCGTCAGACAGACCTACTGAAGCTTTCTTT.